This T cell receptor (beta chain) was captured by sequencing in a study of T-cell reconstitution after alpha-beta-depleted transplantation in children. Study-wide points: There were reportedly several hundred expanded graft clones from which alpha-beta T cells came about two months after transplant. T-cell numbers and diversity, one year after transplant, stemmed largely from T cells that were newly produced. Surviving recipient cells, namely T cells and thymic progenitors, were the source of high day-60 TCRbeta diversity in some patients.

Remarks on this clonotype: Antigen specificity is unknown.

CDR1 and CDR2 from the germline V gene are DFQATT and SNEGSKA (reference sequence). Trimming cost V 3 bases and J 3 bases, with 14 bases left between them. CDR3 length: 14 amino acids. Preparation of the TCRbeta library used unique molecular identifiers. MiXCR, run by TCRdb on the PCR reads, gives a single entry per CDR3 protein. The data show 440,000 or so distinct CDR3 sequences, over 40% seen once. The sequences come from PBMCs, collected before TCRalphabeta/CD19-depleted stem cell transplant. The rearrangement links TRBV20-1 to TRBJ2-5; D tentatively fits TRBD1 or TRBD2 (5 bases each). The sequence derives from a girl aged 2 to 10 with aplastic anemia, due to receive a stem cell transplant. CDR3 amino acids: CSARDMPREETQYF. Written as DNA, the CDR3 is TGCAGTGCTAGGGACATGCCGCGGGAAGAGACCCAGTACTTC.